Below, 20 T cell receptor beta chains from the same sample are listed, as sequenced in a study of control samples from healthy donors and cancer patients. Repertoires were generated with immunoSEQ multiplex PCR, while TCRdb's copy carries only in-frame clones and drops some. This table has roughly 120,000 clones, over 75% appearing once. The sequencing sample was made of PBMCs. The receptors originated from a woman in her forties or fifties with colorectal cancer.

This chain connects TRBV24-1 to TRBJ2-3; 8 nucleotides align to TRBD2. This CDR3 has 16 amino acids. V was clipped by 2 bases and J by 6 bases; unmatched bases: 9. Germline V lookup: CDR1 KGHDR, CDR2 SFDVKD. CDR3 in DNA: TGTGCCACCAGTGATTCACGGGAGGGGATCGGTGATACGCAGTATTTT. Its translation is CATSDSREGIGDTQYF.

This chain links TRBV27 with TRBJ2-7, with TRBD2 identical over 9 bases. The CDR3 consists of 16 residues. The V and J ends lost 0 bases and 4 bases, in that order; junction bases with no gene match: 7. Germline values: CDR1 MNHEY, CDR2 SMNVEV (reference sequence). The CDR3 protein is CASSLSPASGIYEQYF. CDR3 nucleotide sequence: TGTGCCAGCAGTTTATCCCCCGCTAGCGGGATATACGAGCAGTACTTC.

CDR3 in amino acids: CASSVSGQGIVNEQFF. In DNA form, the CDR3 reads TGTGCCAGCAGCGTAAGCGGACAGGGGATAGTCAATGAGCAGTTCTTC. The chain joins TRBV9 to TRBJ2-1; TRBD1 aligns across 9 bases. Germline-derived CDR1 and CDR2 are SGDLS and YYNGEE. With 1 base clipped from V and 6 bases from J, the junction kept 8 bases outside the gene matches. This CDR3 is 16 amino acids long.

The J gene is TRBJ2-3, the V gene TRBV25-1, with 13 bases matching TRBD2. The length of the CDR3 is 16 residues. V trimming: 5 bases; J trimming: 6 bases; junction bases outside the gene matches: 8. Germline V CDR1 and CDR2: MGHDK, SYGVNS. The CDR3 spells CASSQTGLAGSDTQYF. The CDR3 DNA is TGTGCCAGCAGTCAAACGGGACTAGCGGGATCCGATACGCAGTATTTT.

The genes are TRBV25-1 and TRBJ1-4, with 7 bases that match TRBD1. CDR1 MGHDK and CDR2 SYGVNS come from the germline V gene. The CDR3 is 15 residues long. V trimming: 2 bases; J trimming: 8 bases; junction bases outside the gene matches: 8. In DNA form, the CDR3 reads TGTGCCAGCAGTGAAAGCGACAGGGCTAGGGAAAAACTGTTTTTT. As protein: CASSESDRAREKLFF. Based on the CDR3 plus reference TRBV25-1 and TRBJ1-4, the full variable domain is EADIYQTPRYLVIGTGKKITLECSQTMGHDKMYWYQQDPGMELHLIHYSYGVNSTEKGDLSSESTVSRIRTEHFPLTLESARPSHTSQYLCASSESDRAREKLFFGSGTQLSVL.

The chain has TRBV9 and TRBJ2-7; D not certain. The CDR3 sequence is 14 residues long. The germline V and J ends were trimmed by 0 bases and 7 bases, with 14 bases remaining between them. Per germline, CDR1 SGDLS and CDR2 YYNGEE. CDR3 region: CASSVGIGLREQYF. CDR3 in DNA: TGTGCCAGCAGCGTAGGGATCGGCTTACGGGAGCAGTACTTC.

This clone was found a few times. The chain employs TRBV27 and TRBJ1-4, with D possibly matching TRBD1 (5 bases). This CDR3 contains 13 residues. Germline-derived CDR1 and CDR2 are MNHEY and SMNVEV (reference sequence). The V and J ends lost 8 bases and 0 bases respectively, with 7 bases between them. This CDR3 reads CASSGSTNEKLFF. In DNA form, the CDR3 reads TGTGCCAGCTCAGGGTCAACTAATGAAAAACTGTTTTTT.

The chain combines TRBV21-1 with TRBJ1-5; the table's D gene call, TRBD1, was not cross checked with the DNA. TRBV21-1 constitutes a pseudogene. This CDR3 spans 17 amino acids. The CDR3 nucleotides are TGTGCCAGCAGCTCGAGAGTGATGGGGCGTACCAATCAGCCCCAGCATTTT. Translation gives CASSSRVMGRTNQPQHF.

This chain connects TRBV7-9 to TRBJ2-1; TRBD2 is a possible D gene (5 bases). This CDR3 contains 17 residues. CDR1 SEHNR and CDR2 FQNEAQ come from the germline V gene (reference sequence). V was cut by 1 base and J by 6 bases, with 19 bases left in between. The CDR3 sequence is CASSLDGGATPSNEQFF. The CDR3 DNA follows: TGTGCCAGCAGCTTAGATGGAGGAGCGACCCCCTCCAATGAGCAGTTCTTC.

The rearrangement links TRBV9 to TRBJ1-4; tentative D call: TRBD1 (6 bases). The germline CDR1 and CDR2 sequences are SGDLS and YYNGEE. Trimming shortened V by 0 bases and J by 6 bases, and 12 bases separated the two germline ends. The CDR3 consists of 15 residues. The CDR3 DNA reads TGTGCCAGCAGCGTAGGGAGGGGGATAGATGAAAAACTGTTTTTT. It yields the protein CASSVGRGIDEKLFF.

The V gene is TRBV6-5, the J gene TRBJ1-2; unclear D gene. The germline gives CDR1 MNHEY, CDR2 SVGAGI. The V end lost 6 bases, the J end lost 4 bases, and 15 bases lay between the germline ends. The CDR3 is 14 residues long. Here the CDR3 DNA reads TGTGCCAGCAGACGCGGTGGCCAGACCTATGGCTACACCTTC. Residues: CASRRGGQTYGYTF.

The CDR3 DNA sequence: TGTGCCAGCAGGCGTTTGGGAATACGGGACACACGAGAGACCCAGTACTTC. Protein product: CASRRLGIRDTRETQYF. The J gene is TRBJ2-5, the V gene TRBV28, with D possibly TRBD1 on 6 matching bases. The CDR3 has 17 residues. Germline V lookup: CDR1 MDHEN, CDR2 SYDVKM. Trimming shortened V by 6 bases and J by 4 bases, and 24 bases separated the two germline ends.

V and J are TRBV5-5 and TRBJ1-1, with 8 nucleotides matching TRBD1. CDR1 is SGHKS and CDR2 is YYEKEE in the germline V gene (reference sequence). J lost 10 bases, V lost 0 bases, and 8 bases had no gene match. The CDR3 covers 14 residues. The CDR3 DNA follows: TGTGCCAGCAGCTTGGACAGGGGGAACTATAGAGCTTTCTTT. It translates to CASSLDRGNYRAFF.

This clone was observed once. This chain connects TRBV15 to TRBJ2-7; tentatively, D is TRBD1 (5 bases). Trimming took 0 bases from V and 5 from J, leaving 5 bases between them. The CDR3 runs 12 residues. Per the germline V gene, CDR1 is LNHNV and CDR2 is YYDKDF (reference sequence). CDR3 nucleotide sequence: TGTGCCACCAGCAGAGACAGGGACGAGCAGTACTTC. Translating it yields CATSRDRDEQYF.

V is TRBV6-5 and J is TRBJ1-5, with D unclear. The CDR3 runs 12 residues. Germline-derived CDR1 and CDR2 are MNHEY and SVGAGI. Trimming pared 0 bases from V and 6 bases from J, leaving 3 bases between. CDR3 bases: TGTGCCAGCAGTTACTCAGGTCAGCCCCAGCATTTT. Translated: CASSYSGQPQHF.

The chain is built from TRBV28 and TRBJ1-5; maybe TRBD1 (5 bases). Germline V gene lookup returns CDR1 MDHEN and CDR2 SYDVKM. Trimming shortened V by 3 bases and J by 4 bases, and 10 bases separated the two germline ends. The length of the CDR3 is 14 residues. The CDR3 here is CASSFGGTNQPQHF. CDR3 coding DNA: TGTGCCAGCAGTTTTGGGGGGACTAATCAGCCCCAGCATTTT.

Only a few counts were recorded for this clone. The CDR3 reads CASSSTQGSYEQYF. CDR3 DNA sequence: TGTGCCAGCAGCTCGACACAGGGGTCCTACGAGCAGTACTTC. The J gene is TRBJ2-7, the V gene TRBV5-4; 7 bases align to TRBD1. Trimming took 3 bases from V and 1 from J; bases not matched to a gene: 4. Germline assignment: CDR1 SGHNT and CDR2 YYREEE (reference sequence). The CDR3 consists of 14 residues.

CDR3 bases: TGTGCCAGTAGTTTACTATATACTGAAGCTTTCTTT. This encodes CASSLLYTEAFF. The chain is built from TRBV19 and TRBJ1-1; unclear D gene. There are 12 residues in the CDR3. The V end lost 5 bases, the J end lost 5 bases, and 9 bases lay between the germline ends. Germline lookup yields CDR1 LNHDA and CDR2 SQIVND (reference sequence).

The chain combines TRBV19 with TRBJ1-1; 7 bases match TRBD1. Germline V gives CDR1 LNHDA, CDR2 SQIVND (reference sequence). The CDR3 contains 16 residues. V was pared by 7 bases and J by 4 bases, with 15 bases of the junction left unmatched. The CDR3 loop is CASTPYRTGVGTEAFF. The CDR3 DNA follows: TGTGCCAGTACCCCTTACAGGACAGGAGTGGGCACTGAAGCTTTCTTT.

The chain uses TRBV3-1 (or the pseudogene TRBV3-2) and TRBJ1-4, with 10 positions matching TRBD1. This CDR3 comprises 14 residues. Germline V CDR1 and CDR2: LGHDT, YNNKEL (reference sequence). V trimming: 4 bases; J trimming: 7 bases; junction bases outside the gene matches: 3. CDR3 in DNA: TGTGCCAGCAGCCCCTGGGACAGGGGTGAAAAACTGTTTTTT. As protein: CASSPWDRGEKLFF.